The next 11 T cell receptor beta chains were all read from a single sample in a study of T cell responses to AZD1222 COVID-19 vaccine. Sequencing was performed with immunoSEQ multiplex PCR; in TCRdb, only in-frame clones are kept and a portion is missing. The repertoire holds some 94,000 clones, 70% to 90% seen once, with under 3.5% in the top ten. Sequenced material: peripheral blood, taken on day 0 of AZD1222 vaccination. These receptors all stem from an adult in good health.

The chain employs TRBV27 and TRBJ2-3, with D possibly being TRBD2 (6 bases). Germline V gene sequence: CDR1 MNHEY, CDR2 SMNVEV (reference sequence). The CDR3 consists of 16 residues. The germline V and J ends were trimmed by 5 bases and 1 base, with 16 bases remaining between them. This CDR3 reads CASSGGWGFGTDTQYF. For the CDR3, the DNA is TGTGCCAGCAGTGGGGGGTGGGGGTTTGGCACAGATACGCAGTATTTT.

The chain recombines TRBV12-3 or TRBV12-4 with TRBJ2-1; 14 bases line up with TRBD2. Trimming removed 10 bases from V and 8 bases from J; junction bases left unmatched: 4. The CDR3 totals 13 residues. This CDR3 reads CANGLAGGDEQFF. The CDR3 bases are TGTGCCAACGGACTAGCGGGAGGTGATGAGCAGTTCTTC.

This clone has a single count. The chain's CDR3 is CASSSTRDKGGNTIYF. The CDR3 DNA reads as TGTGCCAGCAGCTCCACCAGGGATAAGGGTGGAAACACCATATATTTT. The gene calls are TRBV11-2 and TRBJ1-3; perhaps TRBD1 as D (5 bases). Trimming stripped 4 bases from V and 3 bases from J, with 16 bases between. CDR1 and CDR2 (germline): SGHAT, FQNNGV. CDR3 size: 16 residues.

This chain joins TRBV9 and TRBJ1-2; no reliable D call. V gave up 0 bases and J gave up 5 bases, with 5 bases separating them. The germline V gene encodes CDR1 SGDLS and CDR2 YYNGEE. This CDR3 has 12 amino acids. The CDR3: CASSVDQYGYTF. The CDR3 DNA reads as TGTGCCAGCAGCGTAGACCAGTATGGCTACACCTTC.

CDR3 sequence: CASSESGRGYRDAEAFF. CDR3 nucleotides: TGTGCCAGCAGTGAATCTGGCAGGGGGTATAGGGACGCTGAAGCTTTCTTT. V is TRBV25-1 and J is TRBJ1-1; 7 nucleotides agree with TRBD1. V shed 1 base and J 6 bases; nucleotides not matched to a gene: 14. CDR1 and CDR2 (germline): MGHDK, SYGVNS. The CDR3 runs 17 residues. The full variable domain, rest sourced from reference TRBV25-1 and TRBJ1-1, is EADIYQTPRYLVIGTGKKITLECSQTMGHDKMYWYQQDPGMELHLIHYSYGVNSTEKGDLSSESTVSRIRTEHFPLTLESARPSHTSQYLCASSESGRGYRDAEAFFGQGTRLTVV.

This clone was detected a few times. The rearrangement uses TRBV9 and TRBJ2-5; D ambiguous. V gave up 0 bases and J gave up 0 bases, with 6 bases separating them. The CDR3 consists of 14 residues. Germline V lookup: CDR1 SGDLS, CDR2 YYNGEE. The CDR3 sequence: CASSVGANQETQYF. CDR3 coding DNA: TGTGCCAGCAGCGTAGGGGCGAACCAAGAGACCCAGTACTTC.

In the case of this clone: A read error may account for a junction end that differs from germline. This chain uses TRBV5-1 with TRBJ2-2; 7 bases are shared with TRBD1. CDR3 size: 15 residues. Per germline, CDR1 SGHRS and CDR2 YFSETQ. The CDR3 sequence is CASSLDRVRTGELFF. The CDR3 DNA follows: TGTGCCAGCAGCTTAGACAGGGTCCGCACCGGGGAGCTGTTTTTT.

The chain has TRBV6-2 or TRBV6-3 and TRBJ2-7, with D unresolved. V gave up 2 bases and J gave up 5 bases, with 16 bases separating them. The germline V gene has CDR1 MNHEY and CDR2 SVGEGT. This CDR3 has 15 amino acids. This chain's CDR3 is CASSYGGVRFDEQYF. The CDR3 nucleotides read TGTGCCAGCAGTTACGGCGGAGTAAGATTCGACGAGCAGTACTTC.

The rearrangement uses TRBV7-8 and TRBJ2-5; D gene uncertain. With 3 bases removed from V and 1 base from J, the gap between germline ends came to 0 bases. The CDR3 has 11 residues. Germline loops: CDR1 SGHVS, CDR2 FQNEAQ. The CDR3 is CASSFQETQYF. For the CDR3, the DNA is TGTGCCAGCAGCTTCCAAGAGACCCAGTACTTC.

CDR3 protein: CASSYGVPYEQYF. The CDR3 bases are TGTGCCAGCAGTTACGGGGTCCCCTACGAGCAGTACTTC. The chain couples TRBV6-2 or TRBV6-3 to TRBJ2-7, with D unclear. V lost 2 bases, J lost 2 bases, and 7 bases lay in between. CDR1 and CDR2 (germline): MNHEY, SVGEGT. The CDR3 length is 13 residues.

As DNA, the CDR3 is TGTGCCAGCAGCAAAGTGCGGGGGCAGTACGTC. Amino acids: CASSKVRGQYV. The V and J genes are TRBV21-1 and TRBJ2-7; the table gives TRBD2 as D, unverified against the DNA. TRBV21-1 is reported as a pseudogene. The CDR3 covers 11 residues.